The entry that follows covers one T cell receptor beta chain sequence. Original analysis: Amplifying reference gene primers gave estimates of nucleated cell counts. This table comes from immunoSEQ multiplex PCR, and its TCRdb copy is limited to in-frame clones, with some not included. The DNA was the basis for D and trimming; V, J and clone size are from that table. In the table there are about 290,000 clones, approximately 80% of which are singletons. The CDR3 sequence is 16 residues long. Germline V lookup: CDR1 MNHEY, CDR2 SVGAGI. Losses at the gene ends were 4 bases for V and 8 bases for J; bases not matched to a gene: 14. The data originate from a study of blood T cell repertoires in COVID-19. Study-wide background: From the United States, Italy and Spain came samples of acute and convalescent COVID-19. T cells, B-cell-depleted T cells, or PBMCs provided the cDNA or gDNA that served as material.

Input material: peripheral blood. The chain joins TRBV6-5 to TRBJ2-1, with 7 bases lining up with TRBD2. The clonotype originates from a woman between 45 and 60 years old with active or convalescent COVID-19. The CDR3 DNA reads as TGTGCCAGCAGTTCTAGCGGCCTAATGAACGGGGATGAGCAGTTCTTC. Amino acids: CASSSSGLMNGDEQFF.